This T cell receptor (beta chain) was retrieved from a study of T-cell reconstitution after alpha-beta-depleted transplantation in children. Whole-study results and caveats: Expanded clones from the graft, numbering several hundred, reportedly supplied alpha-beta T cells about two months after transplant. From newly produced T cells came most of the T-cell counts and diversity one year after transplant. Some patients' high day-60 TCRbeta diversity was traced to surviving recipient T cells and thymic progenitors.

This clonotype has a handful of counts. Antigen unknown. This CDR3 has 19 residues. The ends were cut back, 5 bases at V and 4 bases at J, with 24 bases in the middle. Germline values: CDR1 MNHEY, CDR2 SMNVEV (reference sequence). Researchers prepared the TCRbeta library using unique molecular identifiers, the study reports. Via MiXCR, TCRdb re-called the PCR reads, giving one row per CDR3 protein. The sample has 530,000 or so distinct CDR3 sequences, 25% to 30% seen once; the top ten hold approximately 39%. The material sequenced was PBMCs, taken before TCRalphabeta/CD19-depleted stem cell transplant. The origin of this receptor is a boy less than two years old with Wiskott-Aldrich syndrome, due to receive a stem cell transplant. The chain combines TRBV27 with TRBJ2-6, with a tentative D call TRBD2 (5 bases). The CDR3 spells CASSPSGSPGSYGANVLTF. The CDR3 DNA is TGTGCCAGCAGTCCCTCGGGGAGCCCGGGTTCTTACGGGGCCAACGTCCTGACTTTC.